This T cell receptor beta chain is drawn from a study of blood T cells in healthy people across ages. Study conclusions and caveats: Reliance upon unsorted PBMCs precluded definitive naive versus antigen-experienced comparison.

PCR was performed a second time for roughly 7 to 12 cycles using a sample-barcoded 5' primer and a J-beta primer mix. MiXCR was run by TCRdb on the 5' RACE reads, yielding one entry per CDR3 protein. The data contain approximately 690,000 distinct CDR3 sequences, over 40% of them singletons. The V and J ends lost 2 bases and 8 bases respectively, with 9 bases between them. CDR1 and CDR2 (germline): MNHNS, SASEGT. The CDR3 totals 12 residues. Details on this clonotype: Its target is unknown.

Sample: blood. This rearrangement joins TRBV6-1 to TRBJ1-2; D uncertain. The source is a man of 80 years or more in good health. The CDR3 region has the DNA TGTGCCAGCAGTGAACAGGTCTTCGGCTACACCTTC. This translates into CASSEQVFGYTF.